The next 29 T cell receptor beta chains were all read from a single sample in a study of blood T cells in healthy people across ages. Primers used in a second PCR of about 7 to 12 cycles were a sample-barcoded 5' primer and a J-beta primer mix. TCRdb fed the 5' RACE reads into MiXCR, producing one record per CDR3 protein. The table records more than 800,000 distinct CDR3 sequences, around 30% of them present only once. The sample was blood. These TCRs come from a woman over 75 in good health.

This clonotype was detected many times. The chain joins TRBV21-1 to TRBJ2-1; the table's D call of TRBD2 was not tested on the DNA. TRBV21-1 represents a pseudogene. The CDR3 covers 16 residues. The DNA of the CDR3 is TGTGCCAGCAGCAAACGGCTAGCGGGGGGATCCAATGAGCAGTTCTTC. It encodes CASSKRLAGGSNEQFF.

Regarding this clonotype: This may arise from a read error, as a much more abundant clone is one base away. The CDR3 protein is CGVGKMQSILGIYTF. The DNA of the CDR3 is TGCGGCGTAGGCAAAATGCAAAGTATTTTGGGCATCTACACCTTC. The chain joins TRBV29-1 to TRBJ1-2; no reliable D call. There are 15 residues in the CDR3. The germline V gene has CDR1 SQVTM and CDR2 ANQGSEA.

This clonotype was counted between two and nine times. V gene TRBV3-1 combines with J gene TRBJ2-1, with 8 nucleotides matching TRBD1. The junction had 9 bases not matched to a gene; V was cut back by 2 bases and J by 6 bases. The CDR3 contains 16 residues. From germline, CDR1 is LGHDT and CDR2 YNNKEL (reference sequence). CDR3 protein: CASSQPGQGYGNEQFF. CDR3 sequence (DNA): TGTGCCAGCAGCCAACCTGGACAGGGTTATGGCAATGAGCAGTTCTTC.

This chain uses TRBV6-1 with TRBJ2-2, with D tentatively TRBD1 or TRBD2 (5 bases each). CDR1 and CDR2 from the germline V gene are MNHNS and SASEGT. Trimming took 4 bases from V and 0 from J, leaving 12 bases between them. The CDR3 runs 16 residues. This chain's CDR3 is CASSAGAGSNTGELFF. Written as DNA, the CDR3 is TGTGCCAGCAGTGCCGGGGCAGGCTCGAACACCGGGGAGCTGTTTTTT.

The chain recombines TRBV28 with TRBJ2-5; maybe TRBD2 (5 bases). Germline-derived CDR1 and CDR2 are MDHEN and SYDVKM. The CDR3 covers 14 residues. V shed 3 bases and J shed 1 base, with 9 bases lying between them. CDR3 DNA sequence: TGTGCCAGCAGTTTCGTAGCGACCCAAGAGACCCAGTACTTC. Translating gives CASSFVATQETQYF.

The sample holds a few counts of this clonotype. The chain has TRBV20-1 and TRBJ1-1, with D hard to call. In germline, CDR1 is DFQATT, CDR2 SNEGSKA (reference sequence). This CDR3 has 14 residues. The V end was cut by 4 bases, the J end by 0 bases, with 12 bases between. The CDR3 DNA follows: TGCAGTGCTATAAGCGGCCGACTGAACACTGAAGCTTTCTTT. Amino acids: CSAISGRLNTEAFF.

The table lists this clonotype with many counts. The V and J genes are TRBV12-3 or TRBV12-4 and TRBJ2-7; 7 bases line up with TRBD1. Trimming cost V 4 bases and J 5 bases; bases outside gene matches: 2. This CDR3 is 12 amino acids long. For the CDR3, the DNA is TGTGCCAGCAGTTCGACAGGGAACGAGCAGTACTTC. Residues: CASSSTGNEQYF.

V is TRBV7-2 and J is TRBJ1-6, with D perhaps TRBD1 (6 bases). Trimming removed 1 base at V and 10 bases at J, with 14 bases between. The CDR3 length is 15 residues. CDR1 SGHTA and CDR2 FQGNSA come from the germline V gene. The CDR3 nucleotides read TGTGCCAGCAGCTTAGAGGCCGGCAGGGGATCACCCCTCCACTTT. This sequence encodes CASSLEAGRGSPLHF.

This sequence joins TRBV29-1 and TRBJ2-3; D may be TRBD2 (5 bases). Looked up from germline, CDR1 is SQVTM and CDR2 is ANQGSEA. The CDR3 spans 13 residues. CDR3 protein: CIASRADTDTQYF. The CDR3 DNA reads as TGCATCGCGTCGCGGGCGGACACAGATACGCAGTATTTT.

This clonotype occurred a few times. The chain links TRBV3-1 to TRBJ2-1; D not certain. V was trimmed by 1 base and J by 6 bases, leaving 16 bases between them. From germline, CDR1 is LGHDT and CDR2 YNNKEL (reference sequence). The CDR3 is 16 residues long. This CDR3 reads CASSQVTSSAGNEQFF. The DNA for the CDR3 is TGTGCCAGCAGCCAAGTAACCTCTTCAGCCGGCAATGAGCAGTTCTTC.

V gene TRBV5-1 combines with J gene TRBJ2-3; D gene unclear. Trimming took off 5 bases at V and 5 bases at J, with 12 bases between the two ends. Germline V CDR1 and CDR2: SGHRS, YFSETQ. The CDR3 runs to 13 residues. For the CDR3, the DNA is TGCGCCAGCAGTGTATTATTGCAAGATACGCAGTATTTT. Protein product: CASSVLLQDTQYF.

This clonotype showed up many times. The rearrangement links TRBV29-1 to TRBJ2-7; D is possibly TRBD1 (5 bases). V lost 3 bases to trimming and J lost 5 bases, with 11 bases between them. CDR3 length: 12 amino acids. The germline V gene has CDR1 SQVTM and CDR2 ANQGSEA. The CDR3 is CSVEAQGDEQYF. CDR3 bases: TGCAGCGTTGAGGCGCAGGGCGACGAGCAGTACTTC.

As concerns this clonotype: This may stem from a read error, because a much larger clone lies one nucleotide away. The J gene is TRBJ2-1, the V gene TRBV25-1, with D possibly matching TRBD2 (6 bases). CDR3 length: 15 amino acids. CDR1 and CDR2 (germline): MGHDK, SYGVNS. In DNA form, the CDR3 reads TGTGCCAGAAGTGAGTCTCCGGACTATCTGTATGAGCAGTTCTTC. This encodes CARSESPDYLYEQFF.

This clonotype was seen many times. Being one base from a much bigger clone, this may be a read error. The chain joins TRBV30 to TRBJ2-5; the D gene could be TRBD1 or TRBD2 (6 bases each). CDR1 GTSNPN and CDR2 SVGIG come from the germline V gene (reference sequence). Trimming took off 1 base at V and 10 bases at J, with 19 bases between the two ends. The CDR3 totals 14 residues. CDR3: CAWSGSGANGDQYF. CDR3 nucleotide sequence: TGTGCCTGGAGTGGGTCGGGGGCCAACGGAGACCAGTACTTC.

The chain links TRBV12-3 or TRBV12-4 to TRBJ1-3; the D is unclear. The CDR3 has 13 residues. V was cut by 6 bases and J by 0 bases, with 6 bases left in between. The chain's CDR3 is CASRAASGNTIYF. CDR3 DNA: TGTGCCAGCAGGGCAGCCTCTGGAAACACCATATATTTT.

This clonotype occurred a few times. The chain combines TRBV6-2 or TRBV6-3 with TRBJ2-2; the match to TRBD2 covers 7 bases. Per germline, CDR1 MNHEY and CDR2 SVGEGT. CDR3 length: 17 amino acids. V dropped 0 bases and J dropped 3; count of bases not matched to a gene: 7. The CDR3 sequence is CASSYSRALAYTGELFF. CDR3 nucleotide sequence: TGTGCCAGCAGTTACTCGCGGGCACTAGCGTACACCGGGGAGCTGTTTTTT.

V usage is TRBV19 and J usage is TRBJ1-2; TRBD1 matches 8 bases. CDR3 length equals 15 residues. Trimming at V came to 6 bases and at J to 7 bases, leaving 13 bases not matched to a gene. The germline V gene encodes CDR1 LNHDA and CDR2 SQIVND (reference sequence). CDR3 sequence reads: CASRSSRTGKGGYTF. The CDR3 DNA reads TGTGCCAGTAGATCCAGCAGGACAGGGAAAGGTGGCTACACCTTC.

In its sample, this clonotype was seen many times. The J gene is TRBJ1-2, the V gene TRBV29-1, with a weak D call TRBD1 (5 bases). V was pared by 5 bases and J by 7 bases, with 26 bases between. This CDR3 is 16 amino acids long. CDR1 SQVTM and CDR2 ANQGSEA come from the germline V gene. The CDR3 spells CSVQLTDTYTRGGYTF. CDR3 coding DNA: TGCAGCGTTCAACTGACGGACACCTACACTAGGGGTGGCTACACCTTC.

This clonotype was seen ten or more times. The chain is built from TRBV2 and TRBJ2-5; D may be TRBD1 (5 bases). This CDR3 contains 14 residues. Germline lookup yields CDR1 SNHLY and CDR2 FYNNEI. Trimming took off 2 bases at V and 4 bases at J, with 11 bases between the two ends. The CDR3 loop is CASSESSQGETQYF. The DNA for the CDR3 is TGTGCCAGCAGTGAAAGCAGCCAGGGAGAGACCCAGTACTTC.

Comments on this clonotype: A much larger clone lies one base from this, so it may be a read error. The rearrangement uses TRBV5-1 and TRBJ2-5, with D perhaps given as TRBD1 or TRBD2 (5 bases each). Germline values: CDR1 SGHRS, CDR2 YFSETQ. With 3 bases removed from V and 1 base from J, the gap between germline ends came to 13 bases. This CDR3 is built from 15 residues. CDR3 in DNA: TGCGCCAGCAGCTGGGGACCGGGGAGCCAAGAGACCCAGTACTTC. This sequence encodes CASSWGPGSQETQYF.

This clonotype was counted a single time. The rearrangement uses TRBV12-3 or TRBV12-4 and TRBJ2-3, with 12 positions matching TRBD1. The CDR3 has 18 residues. Unmatched junction bases numbered 9, after V lost 0 bases and J lost 5 bases. The CDR3 sequence: CASSLARSGQGAIDTQYF. CDR3 in DNA: TGTGCCAGCAGTTTAGCGCGCTCGGGACAGGGGGCTATAGATACGCAGTATTTT.

Regarding this clonotype: This could be a read error, since a much larger clone is one nucleotide away. The V and J genes are TRBV7-8 and TRBJ2-5; perhaps TRBD1 as D (6 bases). The CDR3 is made up of 14 amino acids. Trimming pared 7 bases from V and 2 bases from J, leaving 14 bases between. Germline loops: CDR1 SGHVS, CDR2 FQNEAQ. The CDR3 DNA follows: TGTGCCAGCAAGAACTGGGACACTCAAGAGACCCAGTACTTC. Its protein is CASKNWDTQETQYF.

This clonotype has just a few counts. Given a much more abundant clone one base away, this may be a read error. J is TRBJ1-2 and V is TRBV10-3; 7 bases map to TRBD1. This CDR3 is built from 12 residues. V gave up 6 bases and J gave up 7 bases; unmatched junction bases: 5. Per germline, CDR1 ENHRY and CDR2 SYGVKD. The CDR3 sequence: CAISPAGGGYTF. CDR3 sequence (DNA): TGTGCCATCAGCCCTGCAGGGGGTGGCTACACCTTC.

This clonotype has just one count. The J gene is TRBJ2-1, the V gene TRBV12-3 or TRBV12-4; the D is unclear. With 4 bases removed from V and 6 bases from J, the gap between germline ends came to 7 bases. This CDR3 has 12 amino acids. The CDR3 loop reads CASSSIRNEQFF. The DNA of the CDR3 is TGTGCCAGCAGTTCAATACGCAATGAGCAGTTCTTC.

This chain links TRBV7-8 with TRBJ1-1; no firm D call. This CDR3 is 14 amino acids long. Trimming left V 2 bases short and J 4 bases short, with 11 bases between. Germline V gene data show CDR1 as SGHVS and CDR2 as FQNEAQ. CDR3 sequence reads: CASSLSGLSTEAFF. The CDR3, as DNA: TGTGCCAGCAGCTTATCCGGCTTGAGCACTGAAGCTTTCTTT. Together with reference TRBV7-8 and TRBJ1-1, the CDR3 gives the full variable domain: GAGVSQSPRYKVAKRGQDVALRCDPISGHVSLFWYQQALGQGPEFLTYFQNEAQLDKSGLPSDRFFAERPEGSVSTLKIQRTQQEDSAVYLCASSLSGLSTEAFFGQGTRLTVV.

Comment on this clonotype: A much larger clone differs by one base, so this may be a read error. The chain combines TRBV6-2 or TRBV6-3 with TRBJ2-1; possibly TRBD2 for D (7 bases). Germline CDR1 is MNHEY and CDR2 is SVGEGT. The CDR3 totals 15 residues. The CDR3 nucleotides are TGTGCCTGCAGAGACGGGGGGCACTCCTACAATGAGCAGTTCTTC. Translation gives CACRDGGHSYNEQFF.

The sample holds many counts of this clonotype. The gene calls are TRBV6-1 and TRBJ1-5, with D unclear. V was shortened by 6 bases and J by 0 bases, with 9 bases between the two germline ends. CDR1 and CDR2 from the germline V gene are MNHNS and SASEGT. The CDR3 is 14 amino acids. The CDR3 sequence: CASRGGSSNQPQHF. The CDR3 nucleotides read TGTGCCAGCAGAGGAGGGTCTAGCAATCAGCCCCAGCATTTT.

As regards this clonotype: It may be a read error: a sequence one base away is much more abundant. The conserved phenylalanine or tryptophan normally closing the CDR3 is absent here, so this likely arose from a read error. The chain uses TRBV9 and TRBJ2-3; 7 bases agree with TRBD2. Germline trimming cut 0 bases from V and 4 bases from J; bases unmatched to any gene: 5. The germline V gene has CDR1 SGDLS and CDR2 YYNGEE. The CDR3 extends over 15 amino acids. DNA of the CDR3: TGTGCCAGCAGCGTAGCCGGGGGGATATCAGATACGCAGTATTTG. Translated, it gives CASSVAGGISDTQYL.

The rearrangement uses TRBV18 and TRBJ2-1; TRBD2 aligns across 8 bases. Germline V gene lookup returns CDR1 KGHSH and CDR2 LQKENI. This CDR3 region has 16 residues. J gave up 5 bases and V 4 bases, and 10 bases lay outside the gene matches. The CDR3 here is CASSLTGGLVNNEQFF. The CDR3 nucleotides are TGTGCCAGCTCACTGACTGGGGGACTAGTGAACAATGAGCAGTTCTTC. Supplemented by reference TRBV18 and TRBJ2-1, the full variable domain reads NAGVMQNPRHLVRRRGQEARLRCSPMKGHSHVYWYRQLPEEGLKFMVYLQKENIIDESGMPKERFSAEFPKEGPSILRIQQVVRGDSAAYFCASSLTGGLVNNEQFFGPGTRLTVL.